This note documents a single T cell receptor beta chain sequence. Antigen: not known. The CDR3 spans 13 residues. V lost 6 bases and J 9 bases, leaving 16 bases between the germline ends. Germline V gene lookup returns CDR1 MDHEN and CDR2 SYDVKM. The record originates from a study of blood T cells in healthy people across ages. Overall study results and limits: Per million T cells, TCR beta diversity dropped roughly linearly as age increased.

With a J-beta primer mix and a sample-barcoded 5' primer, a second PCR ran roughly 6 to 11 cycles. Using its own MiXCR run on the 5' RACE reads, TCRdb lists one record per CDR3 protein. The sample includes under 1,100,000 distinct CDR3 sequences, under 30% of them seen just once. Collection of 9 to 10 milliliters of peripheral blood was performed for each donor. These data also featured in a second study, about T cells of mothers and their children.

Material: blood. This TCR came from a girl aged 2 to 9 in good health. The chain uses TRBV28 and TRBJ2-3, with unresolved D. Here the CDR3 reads CASSSPLEETQYF. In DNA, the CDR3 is TGTGCCAGCAGCTCCCCTCTAGAGGAGACGCAGTATTTT.